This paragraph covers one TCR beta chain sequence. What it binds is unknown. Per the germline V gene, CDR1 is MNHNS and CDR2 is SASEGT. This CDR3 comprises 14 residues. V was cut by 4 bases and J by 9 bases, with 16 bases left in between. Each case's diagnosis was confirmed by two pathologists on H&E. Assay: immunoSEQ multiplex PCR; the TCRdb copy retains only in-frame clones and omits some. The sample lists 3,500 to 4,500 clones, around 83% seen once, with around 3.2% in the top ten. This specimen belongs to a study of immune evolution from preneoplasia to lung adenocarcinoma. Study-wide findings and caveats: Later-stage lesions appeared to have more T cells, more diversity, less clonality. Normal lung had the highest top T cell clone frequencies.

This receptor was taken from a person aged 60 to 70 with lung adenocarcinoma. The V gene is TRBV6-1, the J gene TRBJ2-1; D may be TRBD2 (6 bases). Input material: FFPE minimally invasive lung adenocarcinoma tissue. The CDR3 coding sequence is TGTGCCAGCAGTGGCTGGTGGGGGGATCCTGAGCAGTTCTTC. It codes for CASSGWWGDPEQFF.